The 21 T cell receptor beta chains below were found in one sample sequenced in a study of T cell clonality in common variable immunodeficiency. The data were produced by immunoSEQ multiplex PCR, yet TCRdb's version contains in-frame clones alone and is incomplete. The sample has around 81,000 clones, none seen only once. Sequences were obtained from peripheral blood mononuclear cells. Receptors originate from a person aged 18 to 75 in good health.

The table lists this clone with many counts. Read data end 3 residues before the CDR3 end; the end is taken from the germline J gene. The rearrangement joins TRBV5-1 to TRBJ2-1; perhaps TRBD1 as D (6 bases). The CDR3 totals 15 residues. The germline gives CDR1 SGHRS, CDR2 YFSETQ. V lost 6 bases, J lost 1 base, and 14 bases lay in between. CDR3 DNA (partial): TGCGCCAGCACACCTCTAAGGGGGTCCTACAATGAG. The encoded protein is CASTPLRGSYNE. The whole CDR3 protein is CASTPLRGSYNEQFF.

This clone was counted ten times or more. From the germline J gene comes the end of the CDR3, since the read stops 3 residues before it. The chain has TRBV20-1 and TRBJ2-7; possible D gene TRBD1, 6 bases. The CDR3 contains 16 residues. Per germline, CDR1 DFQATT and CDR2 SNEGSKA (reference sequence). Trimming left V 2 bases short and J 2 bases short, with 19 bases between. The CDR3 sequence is CSARRTRGWWTYEQYF. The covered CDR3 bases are TGCAGTGCTAGACGCACCAGGGGATGGTGGACCTACGAG.

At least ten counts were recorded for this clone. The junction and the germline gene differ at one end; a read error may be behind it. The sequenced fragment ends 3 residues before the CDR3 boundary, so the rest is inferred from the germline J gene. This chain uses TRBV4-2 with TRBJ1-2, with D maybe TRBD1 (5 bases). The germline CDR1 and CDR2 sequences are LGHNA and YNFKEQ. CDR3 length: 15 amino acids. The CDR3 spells CASSQDIQGPHGYTF. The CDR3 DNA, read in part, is TGCGCCAGCAGCCAAGATATCCAGGGCCCCCATGGC.

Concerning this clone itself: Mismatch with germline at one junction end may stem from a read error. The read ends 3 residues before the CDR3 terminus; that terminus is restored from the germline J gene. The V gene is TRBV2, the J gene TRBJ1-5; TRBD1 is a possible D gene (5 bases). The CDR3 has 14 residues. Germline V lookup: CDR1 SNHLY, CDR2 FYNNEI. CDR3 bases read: TGTGCCAGCGGTGACAGTCCCCTCAATCAGCCC. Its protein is CASGDSPLNQP. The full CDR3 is CASGDSPLNQPQHF.

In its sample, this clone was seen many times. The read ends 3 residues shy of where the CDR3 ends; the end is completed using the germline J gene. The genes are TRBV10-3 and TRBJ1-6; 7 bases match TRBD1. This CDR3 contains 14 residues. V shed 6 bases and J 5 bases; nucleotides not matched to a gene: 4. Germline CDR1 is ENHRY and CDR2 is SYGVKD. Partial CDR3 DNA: TGTGCCATCAGGAGGGGGCTCGATAATTCACCC. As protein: CAIRRGLDNSP. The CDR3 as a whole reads CAIRRGLDNSPLHF.

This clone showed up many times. This CDR3 is CSARVQNNYGYTF. Partial CDR3 DNA: TGCAGTGCTAGGGTACAAAATAACTATGGC. The chain links TRBV20-1 to TRBJ1-2; D remains ambiguous. The read ends 3 residues early relative to the CDR3; the germline J gene fills the gap. The CDR3 has 13 residues. Germline V gene data show CDR1 as DFQATT and CDR2 as SNEGSKA (reference sequence). Trimming cost V 3 bases and J 1 base, with 9 bases left between them.

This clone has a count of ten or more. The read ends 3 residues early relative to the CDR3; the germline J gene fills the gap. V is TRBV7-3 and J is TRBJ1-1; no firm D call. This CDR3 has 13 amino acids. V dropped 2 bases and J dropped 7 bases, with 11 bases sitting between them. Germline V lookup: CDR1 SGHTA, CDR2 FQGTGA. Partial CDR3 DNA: TGTGCCAGCAGCTTAGCCCTCGGCGGTGAA. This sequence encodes CASSLALGGE. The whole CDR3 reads CASSLALGGEAFF.

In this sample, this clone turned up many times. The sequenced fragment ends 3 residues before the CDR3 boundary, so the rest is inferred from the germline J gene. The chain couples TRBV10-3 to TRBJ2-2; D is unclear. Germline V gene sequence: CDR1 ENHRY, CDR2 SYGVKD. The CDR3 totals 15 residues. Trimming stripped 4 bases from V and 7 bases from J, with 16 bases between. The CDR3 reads CAISGSAQEIGELFF. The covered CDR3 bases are TGTGCCATCAGTGGGTCGGCCCAGGAAATCGGGGAG.

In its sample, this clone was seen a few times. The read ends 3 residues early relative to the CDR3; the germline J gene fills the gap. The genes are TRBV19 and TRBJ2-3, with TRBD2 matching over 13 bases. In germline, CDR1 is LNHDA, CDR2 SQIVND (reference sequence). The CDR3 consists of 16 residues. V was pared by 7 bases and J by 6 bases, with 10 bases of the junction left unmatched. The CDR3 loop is CASTAGLAGVGDTQYF. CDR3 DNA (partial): TGTGCCAGTACCGCCGGACTAGCGGGAGTGGGCGATACG.

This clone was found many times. CDR3 region: CASSVSVGITDTQYF. Partial CDR3 DNA: TGTGCCAGCAGCGTTAGCGTGGGAATCACAGATACG. V is TRBV2 and J is TRBJ2-3, with D possibly matching TRBD2 (5 bases). The CDR3 end falls 3 residues outside the read, so it is completed with the germline J gene. The CDR3 loop spans 15 amino acids. V lost 6 bases and J 2 bases, leaving 15 bases between the germline ends. Germline V gene lookup returns CDR1 SNHLY and CDR2 FYNNEI.

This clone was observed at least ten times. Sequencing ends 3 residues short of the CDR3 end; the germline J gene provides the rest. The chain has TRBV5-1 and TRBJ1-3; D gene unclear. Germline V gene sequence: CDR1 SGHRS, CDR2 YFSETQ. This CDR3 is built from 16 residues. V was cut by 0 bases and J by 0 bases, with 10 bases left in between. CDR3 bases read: TGCGCCAGCAGCTTGGAGTCGGTCTTCTCTGGAAACACC. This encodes CASSLESVFSGNT. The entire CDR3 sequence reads CASSLESVFSGNTIYF.

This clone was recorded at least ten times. CDR3 sequence: CASSLGQFLANYGYTF. Incomplete CDR3 DNA: TGCGCCAGCAGCTTGGGACAGTTTTTAGCTAACTATGGC. V and J are TRBV5-1 and TRBJ1-2; perhaps TRBD1 as D (5 bases). The sequence runs out 3 residues before the end of the CDR3; the remainder is reconstructed from the germline J gene. Trimming pared 0 bases from V and 0 bases from J, leaving 12 bases between. In germline, CDR1 is SGHRS, CDR2 YFSETQ. The CDR3 contains 16 residues.

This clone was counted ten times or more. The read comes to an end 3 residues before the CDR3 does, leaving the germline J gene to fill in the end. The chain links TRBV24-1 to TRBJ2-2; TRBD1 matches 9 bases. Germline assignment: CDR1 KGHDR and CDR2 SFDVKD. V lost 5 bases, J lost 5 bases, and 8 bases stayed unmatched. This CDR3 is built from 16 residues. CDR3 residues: CATSAAGTGNTGELFF. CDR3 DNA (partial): TGTGCCACCAGTGCCGCCGGGACAGGGAATACCGGGGAG.

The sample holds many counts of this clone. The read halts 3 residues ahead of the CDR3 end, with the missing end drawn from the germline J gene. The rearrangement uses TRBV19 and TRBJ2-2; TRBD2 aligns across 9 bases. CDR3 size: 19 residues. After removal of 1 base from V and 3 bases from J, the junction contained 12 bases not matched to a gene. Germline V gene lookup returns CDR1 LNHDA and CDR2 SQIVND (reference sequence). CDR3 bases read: TGTGCCAGTAGTATAGTTGGGCTAGCGGGATCCGCGGACACCGGGGAG. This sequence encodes CASSIVGLAGSADTGE. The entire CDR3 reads CASSIVGLAGSADTGELFF.

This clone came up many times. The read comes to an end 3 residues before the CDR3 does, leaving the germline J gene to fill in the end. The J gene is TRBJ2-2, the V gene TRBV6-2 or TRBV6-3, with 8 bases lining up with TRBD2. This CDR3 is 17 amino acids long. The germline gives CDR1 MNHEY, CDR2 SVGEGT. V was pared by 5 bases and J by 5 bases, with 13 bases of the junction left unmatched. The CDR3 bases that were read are TGTGCCAGCAGTACCCGCTCGGTTAGCGGGAAGACCGGGGAG. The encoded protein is CASSTRSVSGKTGE. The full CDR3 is CASSTRSVSGKTGELFF.

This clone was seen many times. CDR3 loop: CASSSSPGQSVEAFF. CDR3 DNA, as far as it was read: TGCGCCAGCAGCTCAAGCCCGGGACAATCAGTTGAA. The chain carries TRBV4-1 and TRBJ1-1, with D maybe TRBD1 (6 bases). The observed sequence ends 3 residues before the CDR3 terminus, with the missing tail filled in from the germline J gene. The CDR3 runs 15 residues. V was shortened by 5 bases and J by 7 bases, with 20 bases between the two germline ends. Germline assignment: CDR1 MGHRA and CDR2 YSYEKL.

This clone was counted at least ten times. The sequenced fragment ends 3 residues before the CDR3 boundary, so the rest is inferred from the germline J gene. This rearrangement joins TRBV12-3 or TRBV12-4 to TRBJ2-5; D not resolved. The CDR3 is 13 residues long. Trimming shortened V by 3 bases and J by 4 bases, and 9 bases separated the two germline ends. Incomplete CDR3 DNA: TGTGCCAGCAGTTTTCAGCGAGGAGAGACC. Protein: CASSFQRGET. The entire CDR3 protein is CASSFQRGETQYF.

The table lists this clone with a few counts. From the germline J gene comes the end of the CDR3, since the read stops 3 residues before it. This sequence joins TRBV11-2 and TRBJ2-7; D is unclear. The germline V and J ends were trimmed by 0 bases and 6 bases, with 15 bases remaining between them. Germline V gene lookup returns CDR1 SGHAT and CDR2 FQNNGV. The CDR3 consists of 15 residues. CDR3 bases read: TGTGCCAGCAGCTTAGACAGCTCCAGAGCGTTCGAG. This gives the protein CASSLDSSRAFE. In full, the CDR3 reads CASSLDSSRAFEQYF. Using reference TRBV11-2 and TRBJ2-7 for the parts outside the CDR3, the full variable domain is EAGVAQSPRYKIIEKRQSVAFWCNPISGHATLYWYQQILGQGPKLLIQFQNNGVVDDSQLPKDRFSAERLKGVDSTLKIQPAKLEDSAVYLCASSLDSSRAFEQYFGPGTRLTVT.

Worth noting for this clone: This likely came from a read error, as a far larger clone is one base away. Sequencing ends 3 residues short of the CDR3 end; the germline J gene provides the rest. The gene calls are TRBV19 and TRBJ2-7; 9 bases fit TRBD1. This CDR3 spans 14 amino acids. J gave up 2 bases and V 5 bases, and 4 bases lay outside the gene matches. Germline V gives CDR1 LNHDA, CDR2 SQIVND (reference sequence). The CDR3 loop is CASSPGTGPYEQYF. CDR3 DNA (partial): TGTGCCAGTAGTCCCGGGACAGGGCCCTACGAG.

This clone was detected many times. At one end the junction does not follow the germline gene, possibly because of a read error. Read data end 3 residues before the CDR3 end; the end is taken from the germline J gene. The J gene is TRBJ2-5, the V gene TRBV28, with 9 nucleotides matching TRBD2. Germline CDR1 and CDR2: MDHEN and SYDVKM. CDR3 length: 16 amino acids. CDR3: CASTLRGRAGQETQYF. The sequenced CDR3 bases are TGTGCCAGCACTTTACGCGGGAGGGCCGGCCAAGAGACC. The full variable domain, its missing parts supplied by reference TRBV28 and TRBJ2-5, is DVKVTQSSRYLVKRTGEKVFLECVQDMDHENMFWYRQDPGLGLRLIYFSYDVKMKEKGDIPEGYSVSREKKERFSLILESASTNQTSMYLCASTLRGRAGQETQYFGPGTRLLVL.

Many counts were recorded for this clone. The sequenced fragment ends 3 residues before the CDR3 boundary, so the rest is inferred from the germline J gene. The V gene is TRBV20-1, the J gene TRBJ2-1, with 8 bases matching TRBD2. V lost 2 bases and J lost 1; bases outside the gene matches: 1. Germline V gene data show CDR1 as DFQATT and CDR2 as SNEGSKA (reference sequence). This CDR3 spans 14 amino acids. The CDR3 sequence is CSARKRESYNEQFF. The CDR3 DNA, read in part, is TGCAGTGCTAGAAAGCGGGAGTCCTACAATGAG.